This TCR beta chain came from a study of cytomegalovirus exposure and HLA in healthy donors. Study conclusions and caveats: For cytomegalovirus status, the classifier reportedly gave diagnoses with high specificity and sensitivity. With further analysis later on, most CMV-associated TCR beta chains appeared HLA-restricted.

The PCR contained 60 Vbeta and 13 Jbeta primers. Sequencing used immunoSEQ multiplex PCR; TCRdb keeps in-frame clones, though not all of them. The repertoire holds about 170,000 clones, with around 72% as singletons. Remarks on this clone: Its specificity is not known.

CDR3 size: 14 residues. V lost 4 bases to trimming and J lost 7 bases, with 14 bases between them. Germline loops: CDR1 SNHLY, CDR2 FYNNEI. Sequenced sample: PBMCs. The origin of this receptor is a woman between 50 and 59 years old in good health and CMV-seropositive. The J gene is TRBJ2-1, the V gene TRBV2, with a weak D call TRBD2 (6 bases). In nucleotides, the CDR3 is TGTGCCAGCAGTGGTGGCCTTCGGGGGAATGAGCAGTTCTTC. Translated, it gives CASSGGLRGNEQFF.